The 29 T cell receptor beta chains in this list originate from one sample, sequenced in a study of blood T cell repertoires in COVID-19. Clones were read by immunoSEQ multiplex PCR, and TCRdb kept only the in-frame ones, dropping some. The sample lists roughly 70,000 clones, 90% to 95% occurring once. Sequenced input: peripheral blood. The receptor source for this set is a middle-aged man with COVID-19, enrolled during active disease.

The chain employs TRBV7-8 and TRBJ2-5, with 7 bases aligning to TRBD2. CDR3 length equals 14 residues. Trimming removed 5 bases from V and 4 bases from J; junction bases left unmatched: 7. Germline values: CDR1 SGHVS, CDR2 FQNEAQ. The CDR3 here is CASSLGLGLETQYF. In nucleotides, the CDR3 is TGTGCCAGCAGCCTAGGACTAGGGCTAGAGACCCAGTACTTC.

This clone was recorded only once. The V and J genes are TRBV27 and TRBJ1-6; D is ambiguous. The ends were cut back, 8 bases at V and 4 bases at J, with 9 bases in the middle. In germline, CDR1 is MNHEY, CDR2 SMNVEV (reference sequence). The CDR3 is 13 residues long. The CDR3 bases are TGTGCCAGCTCTTCAGCGTATAATTCACCCCTCCACTTT. Its protein is CASSSAYNSPLHF.

The rearrangement uses TRBV7-3 and TRBJ2-5; TRBD2 agrees at 7 bases. Germline assignment: CDR1 SGHTA and CDR2 FQGTGA. The CDR3 spans 15 residues. Trimming took 1 base from V and 5 from J; bases not matched to a gene: 7. CDR3: CASSLNAGVGETQYF. CDR3 DNA: TGTGCCAGCAGCTTAAACGCGGGAGTGGGGGAGACCCAGTACTTC.

The chain joins TRBV7-8 to TRBJ2-2; a possible D gene is TRBD1 (6 bases). This CDR3 comprises 15 residues. The V end lost 5 bases, the J end lost 2 bases, and 12 bases lay between the germline ends. Germline V gene lookup returns CDR1 SGHVS and CDR2 FQNEAQ. CDR3 region: CASSTTGINTGELFF. The CDR3 DNA sequence: TGTGCCAGCAGCACTACAGGGATCAACACCGGGGAGCTGTTTTTT.

With regard to this clone: Other nucleotide sequences from this sample produce the same CDR3. This rearrangement joins TRBV30 to TRBJ2-7; 7 positions match TRBD1. V was pared by 0 bases and J by 2 bases, with 4 bases of the junction left unmatched. From germline, CDR1 is GTSNPN and CDR2 SVGIG (reference sequence). This CDR3 spans 14 amino acids. The CDR3 loop reads CAWSVGQGAYEQYF. The CDR3 coding sequence is TGTGCCTGGAGTGTAGGGCAGGGGGCCTACGAGCAGTACTTC.

The chain has TRBV6-5 and TRBJ1-1, with a possible D match to TRBD1 (5 bases). Trimming pared 6 bases from V and 0 bases from J, leaving 14 bases between. The CDR3 runs 15 residues. Germline assignment: CDR1 MNHEY and CDR2 SVGAGI. CDR3 residues: CASRENRWLNTEAFF. CDR3 nucleotides: TGTGCCAGCAGGGAGAACAGGTGGCTGAACACTGAAGCTTTCTTT.

This rearrangement joins TRBV28 to TRBJ2-2, with 7 bases identical to TRBD2. The length of the CDR3 is 15 residues. CDR1 and CDR2 from the germline V gene are MDHEN and SYDVKM. V was pared by 6 bases and J by 3 bases, with 7 bases of the junction left unmatched. CDR3 sequence: CASRTTSAYTGELFF. CDR3 nucleotides: TGTGCCAGCAGAACTACTAGCGCCTACACCGGGGAGCTGTTTTTT. Looking up the rest from reference TRBV28 and TRBJ2-2 gives the full variable domain: DVKVTQSSRYLVKRTGEKVFLECVQDMDHENMFWYRQDPGLGLRLIYFSYDVKMKEKGDIPEGYSVSREKKERFSLILESASTNQTSMYLCASRTTSAYTGELFFGEGSRLTVL.

The chain is built from TRBV6-1 and TRBJ2-7; D perhaps matches TRBD1 (6 bases). V was clipped by 4 bases and J by 1 base, with 14 bases between them. This CDR3 region has 15 residues. Germline V gene lookup returns CDR1 MNHNS and CDR2 SASEGT. As DNA, the CDR3 is TGTGCCAGCAGTGTAGCGACGGACAGTTCCTACGAGCAGTACTTC. Encoded protein: CASSVATDSSYEQYF.

This sequence joins TRBV3-1 (or the pseudogene TRBV3-2) and TRBJ1-2, with 8 bases matching TRBD1. J lost 2 bases, V lost 1 base, and 0 bases had no gene match. This CDR3 contains 14 residues. Per the germline V gene, CDR1 is LGHDT and CDR2 is YNNKEL (reference sequence). CDR3 protein: CASSQGQGNYGYTF. CDR3 in DNA: TGTGCCAGCAGCCAAGGACAGGGGAACTATGGCTACACCTTC.

The rearrangement links TRBV18 to TRBJ2-3; no reliable D call. Trimming took 2 bases from V and 0 from J, leaving 12 bases between them. CDR3 length: 16 amino acids. Germline CDR1 is KGHSH and CDR2 is LQKENI. The CDR3 region has the DNA TGTGCCAGCTCACCATTGCCTGGTACTAGCACAGATACGCAGTATTTT. As protein: CASSPLPGTSTDTQYF.

The gene calls are TRBV7-2 and TRBJ1-4; D unresolved. The length of the CDR3 is 11 residues. Germline V gives CDR1 SGHTA, CDR2 FQGNSA. Trimming cost V 5 bases and J 4 bases, with 2 bases left between them. CDR3 bases: TGTGCCAGCAGCCTTAATGAAAAACTGTTTTTT. Protein sequence: CASSLNEKLFF. Full variable domain (remainder filled in from reference TRBV7-2 and TRBJ1-4): GAGVSQSPSNKVTEKGKDVELRCDPISGHTALYWYRQSLGQGLEFLIYFQGNSAPDKSGLPSDRFSAERTGGSVSTLTIQRTQQEDSAVYLCASSLNEKLFFGSGTQLSVL.

The rearrangement joins TRBV9 to TRBJ2-2; TRBD2 aligns across 8 bases. The CDR3 has 16 residues. V gave up 4 bases and J gave up 7 bases; unmatched junction bases: 12. In germline, CDR1 is SGDLS, CDR2 YYNGEE. This chain's CDR3 is CASSLDPGGPNGELFF. The CDR3 DNA reads as TGTGCCAGCAGCCTAGACCCGGGAGGGCCAAACGGGGAGCTGTTTTTT.

This clone showed up just once. V and J are TRBV25-1 and TRBJ1-2; TRBD1 is a possible D gene (5 bases). Looked up from germline, CDR1 is MGHDK and CDR2 is SYGVNS. The CDR3 covers 12 residues. Deletions cut 6 bases from V and 5 bases from J, with 10 bases between. Here the CDR3 reads CASRDTLYGYTF. The CDR3 bases are TGTGCCAGCAGGGACACGCTATATGGCTACACCTTC.

This sequence joins TRBV4-1 and TRBJ2-7; TRBD1 matches at 9 bases. Germline loops: CDR1 MGHRA, CDR2 YSYEKL. CDR3 length: 16 residues. After removal of 3 bases from V and 5 bases from J, the junction contained 11 bases not matched to a gene. The CDR3: CASSQLPGQGAHEQYF. Here the CDR3 DNA reads TGCGCCAGCAGCCAGTTACCGGGACAGGGTGCACACGAGCAGTACTTC.

The CDR3, as DNA: TGTGCCAGCAGTTACCCTCTGGGACTAGCGCGACGACCTAGCACAGATACGCAGTATTTT. Protein sequence: CASSYPLGLARRPSTDTQYF. The rearrangement links TRBV6-2 or TRBV6-3 to TRBJ2-3; 10 positions match TRBD2. Trimming at V came to 2 bases and at J to 0 bases, leaving 14 bases not matched to a gene. The CDR3 spans 20 residues. Germline assignment: CDR1 MNHEY and CDR2 SVGEGT.

The genes are TRBV7-8 and TRBJ2-7; D is unclear. The CDR3 sequence is 14 residues long. Trimming removed 0 bases from V and 2 bases from J, with 8 bases in between. Germline V gives CDR1 SGHVS, CDR2 FQNEAQ. CDR3 region: CASSLAHEPYEQYV. In DNA, the CDR3 is TGTGCCAGCAGCTTAGCGCATGAGCCCTACGAGCAGTACGTC.

In this sample, this clone turned up a few times. The V gene is TRBV16, the J gene TRBJ1-5; 7 bases line up with TRBD1. Unmatched junction bases numbered 4, after V lost 7 bases and J lost 4 bases. This CDR3 has 13 amino acids. Germline assignment: CDR1 KGHSY and CDR2 FQNENV. CDR3 amino acids: CASTRDSNQPQHF. The CDR3 region has the DNA TGTGCCAGCACCCGGGACAGTAATCAGCCCCAGCATTTT.

The chain combines TRBV28 with TRBJ2-1; 9 bases map to TRBD1. V gave up 6 bases and J gave up 6 bases; unmatched junction bases: 6. This CDR3 has 14 residues. The V gene's germline CDR1 is MDHEN and CDR2 SYDVKM. The CDR3 spells CASSRDRGVNEQFF. The CDR3 region has the DNA TGTGCCAGCAGCCGAGACAGGGGGGTCAATGAGCAGTTCTTC. Using reference TRBV28 and TRBJ2-1 for the parts outside the CDR3, the full variable domain is DVKVTQSSRYLVKRTGEKVFLECVQDMDHENMFWYRQDPGLGLRLIYFSYDVKMKEKGDIPEGYSVSREKKERFSLILESASTNQTSMYLCASSRDRGVNEQFFGPGTRLTVL.

The gene calls are TRBV7-9 and TRBJ2-3; no clear D. CDR3 length: 15 residues. CDR1 SEHNR and CDR2 FQNEAQ come from the germline V gene (reference sequence). The V and J ends lost 1 base and 4 bases respectively, with 12 bases between them. The CDR3 protein is CASSLGGQLPDTQYF. CDR3 coding DNA: TGTGCCAGCAGCTTAGGAGGCCAGCTCCCAGATACGCAGTATTTT.

The chain uses TRBV4-1 and TRBJ1-2; 8 bases line up with TRBD1. The CDR3 extends over 15 amino acids. Germline V CDR1 and CDR2: MGHRA, YSYEKL. Unmatched junction bases numbered 5, after V lost 1 base and J lost 4 bases. CDR3 sequence reads: CASSQADRGSYGYTF. The CDR3 DNA is TGCGCCAGCAGCCAAGCTGACAGGGGCTCCTATGGCTACACCTTC.

The gene calls are TRBV19 and TRBJ1-4; TRBD1 might be the D (6 bases). The V end lost 2 bases, the J end lost 7 bases, and 14 bases lay between the germline ends. Germline V gene sequence: CDR1 LNHDA, CDR2 SQIVND (reference sequence). The length of the CDR3 is 15 residues. The CDR3 region is CASSISGTQREKLFF. The CDR3 DNA follows: TGTGCCAGTAGTATATCAGGGACACAACGTGAAAAACTGTTTTTT.

The V call is TRBV11-2, the J call TRBJ2-3; 7 bases fit TRBD2. The CDR3 contains 16 residues. CDR1 and CDR2 (germline): SGHAT, FQNNGV. After removal of 8 bases from V and 3 bases from J, the junction contained 14 bases not matched to a gene. CDR3 sequence reads: CASSERGGMGTDTQYF. CDR3 DNA sequence: TGTGCCAGCTCCGAGAGGGGAGGGATGGGTACAGATACGCAGTATTTT.

The chain has TRBV5-1 and TRBJ1-2; perhaps TRBD1 as D (6 bases). CDR1 is SGHRS, CDR2 YFSETQ, per germline. V shed 5 bases and J shed 4 bases, with 15 bases lying between them. The CDR3 runs to 14 residues. This chain's CDR3 is CASREDSVTYGYTF. CDR3 sequence (DNA): TGCGCCAGCAGAGAGGACAGCGTTACCTATGGCTACACCTTC.

This rearrangement joins TRBV28 to TRBJ2-1; 8 nucleotides match TRBD2. The CDR3 is 16 amino acids. In germline, CDR1 is MDHEN, CDR2 SYDVKM. J gave up 1 base and V 8 bases, and 10 bases lay outside the gene matches. This CDR3 reads CASGGGRTVSYNEQFF. In DNA form, the CDR3 reads TGTGCCAGCGGCGGCGGGAGGACGGTATCCTACAATGAGCAGTTCTTC.

This clone appeared once. The chain couples TRBV15 to TRBJ2-6; TRBD2 aligns across 14 bases. Germline V CDR1 and CDR2: LNHNV, YYDKDF (reference sequence). The CDR3 totals 19 residues. V lost 4 bases and J lost 1; bases outside the gene matches: 6. In DNA form, the CDR3 reads TGTGCCACCAGCAAACGGGGACTAGCGGGAGTATCTGGGGCCAACGTCCTGACTTTC. It specifies CATSKRGLAGVSGANVLTF.

The rearrangement joins TRBV4-3 to TRBJ2-3; TRBD1 might be the D (6 bases). Germline loops: CDR1 LGHNA, CDR2 YSLEER. The CDR3 length is 15 residues. Trimming removed 0 bases from V and 11 bases from J, with 18 bases in between. The CDR3 region has the DNA TGCGCCAGCAGCCAAGATCTAGTAAGGACAGATTTGCAGTATTTT. It is translated as CASSQDLVRTDLQYF.

This chain connects TRBV3-1 (or the pseudogene TRBV3-2) to TRBJ1-5; 10 nucleotides match TRBD1. Germline lookup yields CDR1 LGHDT and CDR2 YNNKEL (reference sequence). The CDR3 sequence is 17 residues long. V shed 1 base and J 0 bases; nucleotides not matched to a gene: 3. This CDR3 reads CASSQGGQGYSNQPQHF. The CDR3 bases are TGTGCCAGCAGCCAAGGGGGACAGGGGTATAGCAATCAGCCCCAGCATTTT.

The CDR3: CASSPGTSGRGTGELFF. The CDR3 DNA reads as TGTGCCAGCTCACCAGGGACTAGCGGGAGAGGGACCGGGGAGCTGTTTTTT. This rearrangement joins TRBV18 to TRBJ2-2; 14 bases match TRBD2. The CDR3 is 17 residues long. Looked up from germline, CDR1 is KGHSH and CDR2 is LQKENI. V lost 2 bases and J lost 5; bases outside the gene matches: 4.

This clone appeared once. This rearrangement joins TRBV7-3 to TRBJ2-7; 11 bases align to TRBD1. The germline gives CDR1 SGHTA, CDR2 FQGTGA. CDR3 length: 15 residues. The junction had 1 base not matched to a gene; V was cut back by 0 bases and J by 3 bases. The CDR3 loop reads CASSLTGTGGYEQYF. In nucleotides, the CDR3 is TGTGCCAGCAGCTTAACAGGGACAGGGGGCTACGAGCAGTACTTC.